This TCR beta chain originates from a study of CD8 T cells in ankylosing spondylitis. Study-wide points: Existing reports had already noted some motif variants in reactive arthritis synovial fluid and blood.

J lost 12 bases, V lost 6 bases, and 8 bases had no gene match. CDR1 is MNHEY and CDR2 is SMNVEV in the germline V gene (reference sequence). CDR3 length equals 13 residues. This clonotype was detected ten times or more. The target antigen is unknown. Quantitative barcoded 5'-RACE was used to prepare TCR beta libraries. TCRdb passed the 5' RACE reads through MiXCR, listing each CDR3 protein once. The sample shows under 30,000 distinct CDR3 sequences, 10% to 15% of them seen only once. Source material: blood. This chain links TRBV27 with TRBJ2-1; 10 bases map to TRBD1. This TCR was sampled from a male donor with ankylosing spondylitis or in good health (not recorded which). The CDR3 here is CASRGQGTSGQFF. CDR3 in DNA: TGTGCCAGCAGGGGACAGGGGACCTCCGGGCAGTTCTTC.